This is a list of T cell receptor beta chains from one sample in a study of blood T cell repertoires in COVID-19. The repertoire was sequenced with immunoSEQ multiplex PCR; TCRdb's copy has only in-frame clones and lacks some. The sample includes 180,000 or so clones, 86% of them seen just once. The sample taken for sequencing was peripheral blood. The source is a woman in her twenties or thirties with active or convalescent COVID-19. The CDR3 runs from the conserved cysteine through the conserved F or W. The D gene is left open where the match is weak. Clone sizes are given selectively: once, few, many, or a class where the clone is expanded.

d_call	v_call	clone_size	j_call	cdr3_length	cdr3_aa	cdr3_nt
TRBD1	TRBV6-5	NA	TRBJ2-2	15	CASSRDRANTGELFF	TGTGCCAGCAGTAGGGACAGGGCGAACACCGGGGAGCTGTTTTTT
TRBD2	TRBV10-3	NA	TRBJ2-1	15	CAISDRTSGYNEQFF	TGTGCCATCAGTGATAGGACTAGCGGGTACAATGAGCAGTTCTTC
NA	TRBV28	few	TRBJ1-1	15	CASSPSGWRNTEAFF	TGTGCCAGCAGTCCCTCCGGGTGGAGGAACACTGAAGCTTTCTTT
NA	TRBV2	NA	TRBJ1-3	15	CASAEGEGLGNTIYF	TGTGCCAGCGCCGAAGGGGAGGGGCTTGGAAACACCATATATTTT
NA	TRBV2	NA	TRBJ1-5	13	CASRGQTNQPQHF	TGTGCCAGCAGAGGACAGACCAATCAGCCCCAGCATTTT
NA	TRBV3-1/TRBV3-2	NA	TRBJ1-1	13	CASSQDGRVEAFF	TGTGCCAGCAGCCAAGATGGGAGGGTGGAAGCTTTCTTT
NA	TRBV2	few	TRBJ1-4	15	CASSEQGGGVEKLFF	TGTGCCAGCAGCGAACAGGGAGGGGGGGTCGAAAAACTGTTTTTT
NA	TRBV6-5	few	TRBJ1-5	15	CASRPTGRVNQPQHF	TGTGCCAGCAGGCCCACGGGCAGGGTGAATCAGCCCCAGCATTTT
NA	TRBV25-1	NA	TRBJ1-2	12	CASSDGSYGYTF	TGTGCCAGCAGTGATGGGAGCTATGGCTACACCTTC
NA	TRBV29-1	NA	TRBJ2-7	12	CSVADTSYEQYF	TGCAGCGTTGCGGACACCTCCTACGAGCAGTACTTC
NA	TRBV11-3	NA	TRBJ2-3	18	CASSSIIPRGLPSDTQYF	TGTGCCAGCAGCTCTATTATTCCCCGCGGCCTACCTAGCGATACGCAGTATTTT
TRBD2	TRBV7-6	NA	TRBJ2-1	17	CASSLVGGGPSYNEQFF	TGTGCCAGCAGCTTAGTTGGGGGAGGGCCGTCCTACAATGAGCAGTTCTTC
NA	TRBV27	NA	TRBJ2-7	13	CASSFTPTYEQYF	TGTGCCAGCAGTTTTACACCGACCTACGAGCAGTACTTC
TRBD1	TRBV19	NA	TRBJ2-5	15	CASSTRQGAGETQYF	TGTGCCAGTAGTACCAGACAGGGGGCAGGAGAGACCCAGTACTTC
TRBD1	TRBV11-2	NA	TRBJ2-3	16	CASSLVGRGLTDTQYF	TGTGCCAGCAGCTTAGTGGGCAGGGGGCTGACAGATACGCAGTATTTT
NA	TRBV3-1/TRBV3-2	NA	TRBJ2-3	16	CASRAGTSASTDTQYF	TGTGCCAGCAGGGCCGGGACTTCTGCTAGCACAGATACGCAGTATTTT
TRBD2	TRBV27	NA	TRBJ2-3	18	CASSPLSGTSGTTDTQYF	TGTGCCAGCAGCCCCCTTTCCGGGACTAGCGGGACCACAGATACGCAGTATTTT
NA	TRBV4-1	NA	TRBJ1-2	15	CASSQDRGSGYGYTF	TGCGCCAGCAGCCAAGACAGGGGTTCGGGGTATGGCTACACCTTC
NA	TRBV5-1	NA	TRBJ1-2	16	CASSLDRPGPNYGYTF	TGCGCCAGCAGCCTGGACCGCCCGGGTCCTAACTATGGCTACACCTTC
TRBD2	TRBV29-1	NA	TRBJ2-1	13	CSVRLAGFIEQFF	TGCAGCGTCCGACTAGCGGGGTTCATTGAGCAGTTCTTC
NA	TRBV20-1	NA	TRBJ2-2	14	CSASATRSTGELFF	TGCAGTGCTAGTGCGACGCGGTCCACCGGGGAGCTGTTTTTT
NA	TRBV30	once	TRBJ1-5	14	CAWTSGQPGQPQHF	TGTGCCTGGACCTCTGGACAGCCCGGTCAACCCCAGCATTTT
NA	TRBV21-1	NA	TRBJ1-2	15	CASSKPRDRGKGYTF	TGTGCCAGCAGCAAGCCACGGGACAGGGGTAAAGGCTACACCTTC
NA	TRBV5-5	NA	TRBJ2-3	14	CASSPTSSTDTQYF	TGTGCCAGCAGCCCTACTTCTAGCACAGATACGCAGTATTTT
NA	TRBV24-1	NA	TRBJ1-5	15	CATRDSGGKDQPQHF	TGTGCCACCAGAGATTCGGGGGGAAAGGATCAGCCCCAGCATTTT
TRBD1	TRBV11-2	NA	TRBJ2-2	16	CASSSTGGAGTGELFF	TGTGCCAGCAGCTCTACAGGGGGCGCGGGCACCGGGGAGCTGTTTTTT
NA	TRBV5-1	NA	TRBJ2-7	16	CASSLVGGTLSSEQYF	TGCGCCAGCAGCTTGGTGGGGGGGACACTCTCCTCCGAGCAGTACTTC
NA	TRBV11-3	NA	TRBJ1-1	12	CASSSLLSEAFF	TGTGCCAGCAGCTCCCTATTATCTGAAGCTTTCTTT
NA	TRBV7-8	NA	TRBJ1-5	14	CASSLAFGNQPQHF	TGTGCCAGCAGCTTAGCCTTCGGCAATCAGCCCCAGCATTTT
NA	TRBV28	NA	TRBJ2-3	16	CASSQTIAYSTDTQYF	TGTGCCAGCAGTCAAACGATAGCGTATAGCACAGATACGCAGTATTTT
NA	TRBV24-1	once	TRBJ2-2	13	CATSVQITGELFF	TGTGCCACCAGTGTCCAGATCACCGGGGAGCTGTTTTTT
NA	TRBV7-6	NA	TRBJ1-5	15	CASSLAGGSNQPQHF	TGTGCCAGCAGCTTAGCGGGGGGAAGCAATCAGCCCCAGCATTTT
TRBD1	TRBV15	NA	TRBJ2-6	18	CATSRAGTAFPGANVLTF	TGTGCCACCAGCAGAGCCGGGACAGCCTTTCCTGGGGCCAACGTCCTGACTTTC
NA	TRBV3-1/TRBV3-2	NA	TRBJ2-7	13	CASSPRRSYEQYF	TGTGCCAGCAGTCCCCGTAGATCCTACGAGCAGTACTTC
NA	TRBV28	NA	TRBJ1-1	11	CASSKWEGAFF	TGTGCCAGCAGTAAATGGGAGGGAGCTTTCTTT
NA	TRBV3-1/TRBV3-2	NA	TRBJ1-2	12	CASRAGAMGYTF	TGTGCCAGCAGAGCAGGGGCTATGGGCTACACCTTC
NA	TRBV19	NA	TRBJ2-7	14	CASSSQRRSYEQYF	TGTGCCAGTAGTAGCCAGCGGCGCTCCTACGAGCAGTACTTC
TRBD1	TRBV4-1	NA	TRBJ1-2	15	CASSQAAGTGGGYTF	TGCGCCAGCAGCCAAGCTGCCGGGACAGGGGGTGGCTACACCTTC
NA	TRBV15	NA	TRBJ2-1	17	CATSRDEPKSSYNEQFF	TGTGCCACCAGCAGAGATGAGCCTAAGAGCTCCTACAATGAGCAGTTCTTC
NA	TRBV24-1	NA	TRBJ2-2	14	CATSEEGFGGELFF	TGTGCCACCAGTGAGGAGGGATTTGGCGGGGAGCTGTTTTTT
NA	TRBV6-5	NA	TRBJ1-2	12	CASRGPDYGYTF	TGTGCCAGCAGGGGGCCGGACTATGGCTACACCTTC
TRBD2	TRBV11-2	few	TRBJ2-1	15	CASSLGLAENNEQFF	TGTGCCAGCAGCTTAGGACTAGCGGAAAACAATGAGCAGTTCTTC
TRBD1	TRBV7-6	NA	TRBJ1-1	15	CASSRGQGVLTEAFF	TGTGCCAGCAGCCGAGGACAGGGGGTTTTGACTGAAGCTTTCTTT
TRBD1	TRBV28	NA	TRBJ1-5	15	CASSSGTGFFQPQHF	TGTGCCAGCAGCTCCGGGACAGGGTTTTTTCAGCCCCAGCATTTT
NA	TRBV28	NA	TRBJ1-2	16	CASSLWTGPPNYGYTF	TGTGCCAGCAGTTTATGGACAGGTCCCCCTAACTATGGCTACACCTTC
TRBD1	TRBV28	NA	TRBJ1-1	15	CASSRQGQGRPEAFF	TGTGCCAGCAGCCGGCAGGGACAGGGGAGGCCTGAAGCTTTCTTT
TRBD2	TRBV5-1	NA	TRBJ2-7	16	CASSLAGTSGTYEQYF	TGCGCCAGCAGCTTGGCGGGGACTAGCGGGACCTACGAGCAGTACTTC
NA	TRBV25-1	once	TRBJ1-3	15	CASSESRQGANTIYF	TGTGCCAGCAGTGAATCTAGGCAGGGTGCAAACACCATATATTTT
TRBD1	TRBV9	NA	TRBJ1-2	16	CASSVPEDRGDYGYTF	TGTGCCAGCAGCGTCCCCGAGGACAGGGGAGACTATGGCTACACCTTC
NA	TRBV6-2/TRBV6-3	NA	TRBJ2-2	15	CASSSIRLNTGELFF	TGTGCCAGCAGTTCAATCCGACTGAACACCGGGGAGCTGTTTTTT
NA	TRBV5-5	NA	TRBJ1-1	15	CASSYSPFKNTEAFF	TGTGCCAGCAGCTACAGCCCGTTCAAGAACACTGAAGCTTTCTTT
TRBD1	TRBV19	NA	TRBJ1-1	15	CASSRDRGPGTEAFF	TGTGCCAGTAGTAGGGACAGGGGGCCAGGCACTGAAGCTTTCTTT
NA	TRBV3-1/TRBV3-2	NA	TRBJ2-1	13	CASSQDEGGAKFF	TGTGCCAGCAGCCAAGATGAGGGGGGGGCCAAGTTCTTC
NA	TRBV20-1	NA	TRBJ1-3	14	CSASSGSSGNTIYF	TGCAGTGCTAGTAGTGGCAGCTCTGGAAACACCATATATTTT
NA	TRBV5-1	NA	TRBJ2-2	14	CASGVGSGTGELFF	TGCGCCAGCGGAGTGGGATCGGGGACCGGGGAGCTGTTTTTT
NA	TRBV7-9	NA	TRBJ2-1	11	CASSPYNEQFF	TGTGCCAGCAGCCCTTACAATGAGCAGTTCTTC
TRBD1	TRBV19	NA	TRBJ2-1	16	CASSHRGGSSYNEQFF	TGTGCCAGTAGTCATAGAGGGGGCAGCTCCTACAATGAGCAGTTCTTC
NA	TRBV6-6	NA	TRBJ2-1	16	CASIRGGGGTYNEQFF	TGTGCCAGCATTAGAGGAGGGGGGGGAACCTACAATGAGCAGTTCTTC
TRBD1	TRBV28	NA	TRBJ2-7	14	CASSSQGSSYEQYF	TGTGCCAGCAGTTCACAGGGGAGTTCCTACGAGCAGTACTTC
TRBD1	TRBV7-8	NA	TRBJ1-1	13	CASSSGQGTEAFF	TGTGCCAGCAGCTCGGGACAGGGCACTGAAGCTTTCTTT